Shown below are 22 T cell receptor beta chains from a single sample sequenced in a study of T cell repertoires in cytomegalovirus infection. MiXCR, run by TCRdb on the reads, gives a single entry per CDR3 protein. Of 510,000 or so distinct CDR3 sequences in the sample, approximately 26% were seen once. Material for sequencing was PBMCs. These receptors all stem from a human donor in good health (CMV status not recorded). Some clones in this sample may be carry-over from other donors' samples.

The chain uses TRBV7-9 and TRBJ2-7, with D perhaps matching TRBD1 (5 bases). The ends were cut back, 2 bases at V and 0 bases at J, with 8 bases in the middle. The CDR3 runs 14 residues. Per germline, CDR1 SEHNR and CDR2 FQNEAQ (reference sequence). The DNA of the CDR3 is TGTGCCAGCAGCTTACCGGACAACTCCTACGAGCAGTACTTC. It encodes CASSLPDNSYEQYF. Looking up the rest from reference TRBV7-9 and TRBJ2-7 gives the full variable domain: DTGVSQNPRHKITKRGQNVTFRCDPISEHNRLYWYRQTLGQGPEFLTYFQNEAQLEKSRLLSDRFSAERPKGSFSTLEIQRTEQGDSAMYLCASSLPDNSYEQYFGPGTRLTVT.

This clonotype was observed at least ten times. The J gene is TRBJ1-1, the V gene TRBV7-8; no reliable D call. Per germline, CDR1 SGHVS and CDR2 FQNEAQ. CDR3 size: 11 residues. The germline V and J ends were trimmed by 5 bases and 3 bases, with 4 bases remaining between them. The CDR3 DNA reads TGTGCCAGCAGCAGAGACACTGAAGCTTTCTTT. This encodes CASSRDTEAFF.

The chain has TRBV20-1 and TRBJ2-7; 12 positions match TRBD2. This CDR3 has 12 residues. CDR1 is DFQATT, CDR2 SNEGSKA, per germline (reference sequence). V lost 3 bases and J lost 7; bases outside the gene matches: 1. CDR3 protein: CSARGLAGEQYV. The CDR3 bases are TGCAGTGCTAGGGGACTAGCGGGTGAGCAGTACGTC.

This clonotype was picked up many times. V and J are TRBV11-3 and TRBJ2-2; no reliable D call. The CDR3 loop spans 13 amino acids. V was clipped by 5 bases and J by 7 bases, with 11 bases between them. From germline, CDR1 is SGHNT and CDR2 YENEEA. The CDR3 here is CASSLLPGGELFF. The CDR3 region has the DNA TGTGCCAGCAGCCTACTACCAGGCGGGGAGCTGTTTTTT.

The genes are TRBV6-6 and TRBJ2-1; 9 bases map to TRBD1. The germline V gene encodes CDR1 MNHNY and CDR2 SVGAGI (reference sequence). CDR3 size: 16 residues. V lost 0 bases, J lost 5 bases, and 5 bases stayed unmatched. DNA for the CDR3: TGTGCCAGCAGTTACTCAAGGGACAGGGCAAACAATGAGCAGTTCTTC. This encodes CASSYSRDRANNEQFF.

The chain joins TRBV5-1 to TRBJ2-3; no definite D call. CDR3 size: 15 residues. V was clipped by 3 bases and J by 3 bases, with 14 bases between them. Germline loops: CDR1 SGHRS, CDR2 YFSETQ. CDR3 region: CASSSDIVVTDTQYF. The CDR3 DNA is TGCGCCAGCAGCTCGGATATTGTGGTAACAGATACGCAGTATTTT.

This chain connects TRBV28 to TRBJ1-1; D possibly corresponds to TRBD1 (6 bases). Per germline, CDR1 MDHEN and CDR2 SYDVKM. V lost 10 bases and J lost 4, with 16 bases in between. This CDR3 has 13 residues. Written as DNA, the CDR3 is TGTGCCAACAGACTACAGGGAGGCACTGAAGCTTTCTTT. It codes for CANRLQGGTEAFF.

This clonotype was recorded many times. This chain uses TRBV12-3 or TRBV12-4 with TRBJ2-1; the D is unclear. Trimming removed 7 bases from V and 7 bases from J, with 17 bases in between. This CDR3 contains 14 residues. DNA for the CDR3: TGTGCCAGCAACGTGAGTCCCGCGGCGAATGAGCAGTTCTTC. Encoded protein: CASNVSPAANEQFF.

J is TRBJ1-6 and V is TRBV19; 8 nucleotides align to TRBD1. V lost 5 bases to trimming and J lost 5 bases; unmatched junction nucleotides: 5. The CDR3 spans 15 residues. CDR1 and CDR2 (germline): LNHDA, SQIVND (reference sequence). The CDR3 sequence: CASSPQGADNSPLHF. Written as DNA, the CDR3 is TGTGCCAGTAGTCCCCAGGGGGCTGATAATTCACCCCTCCACTTT.

V and J are TRBV20-1 and TRBJ2-1; D is tentatively TRBD1 or TRBD2 (5 bases each). CDR3 size: 13 residues. The V end lost 5 bases, the J end lost 4 bases, and 12 bases lay between the germline ends. Germline CDR1 is DFQATT and CDR2 is SNEGSKA (reference sequence). In DNA, the CDR3 is TGCAGTGCTCCCCGGGACGGGTACAATGAGCAGTTCTTC. Protein sequence: CSAPRDGYNEQFF.

The J gene is TRBJ1-2, the V gene TRBV7-9; D ambiguous. In germline, CDR1 is SEHNR, CDR2 FQNEAQ (reference sequence). Trimming took 3 bases from V and 11 from J, leaving 13 bases between them. The CDR3 covers 12 residues. The CDR3 loop is CASSFVNREYTF. The CDR3 region has the DNA TGTGCCAGCAGCTTTGTGAACAGAGAGTACACCTTC.

The chain is built from TRBV20-1 and TRBJ1-5; D possibly corresponds to TRBD1 (6 bases). V was shortened by 0 bases and J by 1 base, with 16 bases between the two germline ends. This CDR3 is 17 amino acids long. In germline, CDR1 is DFQATT, CDR2 SNEGSKA (reference sequence). The CDR3 DNA sequence: TGCAGTGCTAGAGACCCGGCAGGGGTTGGAAGCAATCAGCCCCAGCATTTT. Protein sequence: CSARDPAGVGSNQPQHF.

This clonotype was observed many times. The rearrangement joins TRBV7-2 to TRBJ2-6, with 8 bases fitting TRBD1. Germline V lookup: CDR1 SGHTA, CDR2 FQGNSA. The CDR3 runs 17 residues. Unmatched junction bases numbered 5, after V lost 4 bases and J lost 0 bases. CDR3 region: CASSWTGTSSGANVLTF. CDR3 sequence (DNA): TGTGCCAGCAGCTGGACAGGGACCAGCTCTGGGGCCAACGTCCTGACTTTC.

In this sample, this clonotype turned up many times. The chain couples TRBV6-1 to TRBJ1-6; D call uncertain. Between the trimmed V and J ends, which lost 9 bases and 7 bases, there was a span of 25 bases. This CDR3 is 17 amino acids long. Germline loops: CDR1 MNHNS, CDR2 SASEGT. In DNA form, the CDR3 reads TGTGCCAGAAGAAACCCCCACGAGACCGGGGAGAATTCACCCCTCCACTTT. This codes for CARRNPHETGENSPLHF.

The chain recombines TRBV11-3 with TRBJ2-1, with TRBD1 identical over 8 bases. The ends lost 5 bases at V and 5 bases at J; junction bases unmatched: 11. The V gene's germline CDR1 is SGHNT and CDR2 YENEEA. The CDR3 totals 16 residues. The DNA for the CDR3 is TGTGCCAGCAGCCCCCAAGAGACAGGGGCTAACAATGAGCAGTTCTTC. It yields the protein CASSPQETGANNEQFF.

This clonotype was counted between two and nine times. The chain combines TRBV20-1 with TRBJ2-3; D ambiguous. The CDR3 consists of 13 residues. Looked up from germline, CDR1 is DFQATT and CDR2 is SNEGSKA (reference sequence). V gave up 6 bases and J gave up 3 bases, with 13 bases separating them. CDR3 DNA: TGCAGTGCCCTATTATCACGTACAGATACGCAGTATTTT. Its translation is CSALLSRTDTQYF.

The genes are TRBV30 and TRBJ2-5; 13 nucleotides line up with TRBD2. Germline values: CDR1 GTSNPN, CDR2 SVGIG (reference sequence). Trimming took 1 base from V and 4 from J; bases not matched to a gene: 3. The CDR3 loop spans 15 amino acids. CDR3 protein: CAWSAGLAGRETQYF. The DNA of the CDR3 is TGTGCCTGGAGTGCGGGACTAGCGGGACGAGAGACCCAGTACTTC.

This clonotype occurred a few times. The genes are TRBV20-1 and TRBJ2-3, with D perhaps matching TRBD1 (7 bases). Germline values: CDR1 DFQATT, CDR2 SNEGSKA (reference sequence). Trimming cost V 1 base and J 6 bases, with 8 bases left between them. The CDR3 totals 12 residues. Here the CDR3 reads CSARAGGDTQYF. The CDR3 DNA follows: TGCAGTGCTAGAGCAGGGGGGGATACGCAGTATTTT.

This clonotype appeared many times. The rearrangement uses TRBV6-1 and TRBJ2-2; D remains ambiguous. V lost 2 bases and J 8 bases, leaving 3 bases between the germline ends. This CDR3 comprises 11 residues. Looked up from germline, CDR1 is MNHNS and CDR2 is SASEGT. CDR3 nucleotide sequence: TGTGCCAGCAGTGAACTGGGGGAGCTGTTTTTT. Its translation is CASSELGELFF.

Turning to this clonotype: At one end, the junction sequence differs from germline, possibly due to a read error. This chain joins TRBV7-3 and TRBJ2-2; 10 bases agree with TRBD2. Germline loops: CDR1 SGHTA, CDR2 FQGTGA. There are 17 residues in the CDR3. The CDR3 sequence: CASSFVAGGGGTGDLFF. The CDR3, as DNA: TGTGCCAGCAGCTTCGTAGCGGGAGGCGGGGGCACCGGGGATCTGTTTTTT.

The chain employs TRBV5-6 and TRBJ1-4; 7 nucleotides align to TRBD1. The CDR3 extends over 14 amino acids. The J segment lost 7 bases and the V segment lost 3 bases, leaving 6 bases of the junction unmatched. CDR1 and CDR2 from the germline V gene are SGHDT and YYEEEE. The CDR3 nucleotides are TGTGCCAGCAGCTATACAGGGGCAGGTGAAAAACTGTTTTTT. It translates to CASSYTGAGEKLFF.

The chain has TRBV7-2 and TRBJ2-7; a weak D match, TRBD2 (5 bases). The CDR3 is made up of 15 amino acids. Germline V gene data show CDR1 as SGHTA and CDR2 as FQGNSA. The V gene lost 3 bases and the J gene lost 2 bases, with 14 bases spanning the gap. CDR3 region: CASSLDSTGTYEQYF. The CDR3 coding sequence is TGTGCCAGCAGCTTGGATTCGACGGGGACCTACGAGCAGTACTTC.